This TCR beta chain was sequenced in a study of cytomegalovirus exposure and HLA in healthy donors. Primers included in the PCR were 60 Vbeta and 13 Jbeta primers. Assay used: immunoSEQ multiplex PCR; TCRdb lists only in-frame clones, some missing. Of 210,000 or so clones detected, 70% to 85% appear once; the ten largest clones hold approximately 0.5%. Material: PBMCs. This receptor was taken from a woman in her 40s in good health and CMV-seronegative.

In DNA, the CDR3 is TGTGCCAGCAGCTCTACCCATCCTTTCTCCTATAATTCACCCCTCCACTTT. It yields the protein CASSSTHPFSYNSPLHF. The rearrangement joins TRBV5-5 to TRBJ1-6; D is uncertain. The V end was cut by 3 bases, the J end by 0 bases, with 13 bases between. The CDR3 contains 17 residues. CDR1 is SGHKS, CDR2 YYEKEE, per germline (reference sequence).